This T cell receptor beta chain came from a study of blood T cell repertoires in COVID-19. Sequencing used immunoSEQ multiplex PCR; TCRdb keeps in-frame clones, though not all of them. Among 250,000 to 350,000 clones listed, roughly 90% were seen once. This clone was found once. CDR1 and CDR2 from the germline V gene are SQVTM and ANQGSEA. The length of the CDR3 is 12 residues. Trimming left V 4 bases short and J 0 bases short, with 5 bases between. This receptor was identified in a woman aged 55-70 years with acute or convalescent COVID-19. The chain links TRBV29-1 to TRBJ2-3; no reliable D call. Specimen: peripheral blood. CDR3 in DNA: TGCAGCGTTGCACAGAGCACAGATACGCAGTATTTT. Its protein is CSVAQSTDTQYF.